The 19 T cell receptor beta chains below were found in one sample sequenced in a study of blood T cell repertoires in COVID-19. Generated by immunoSEQ multiplex PCR, the TCRdb table keeps only in-frame clones and is missing some. This sample has tens of thousands of clones, with roughly 88% found just once. The material sequenced was peripheral blood. Receptor source: a human donor in a cohort sampled during active COVID-19.

For this clone: Distinct nucleotide sequences in the sample also encode this CDR3. V and J are TRBV6-2 or TRBV6-3 and TRBJ1-2; TRBD1 agrees at 7 bases. After removal of 2 bases from V and 6 bases from J, the junction contained 6 bases not matched to a gene. The CDR3 loop spans 14 amino acids. The germline V gene has CDR1 MNHEY and CDR2 SVGEGT. This CDR3 is CASSYSHRGDGYTF. Here the CDR3 DNA reads TGTGCCAGCAGTTACAGTCACAGGGGCGATGGCTACACCTTC.

V and J are TRBV24-1 and TRBJ2-5; 9 bases match TRBD1. The trim removed 4 bases at V and 1 base at J, leaving 15 bases unmatched. The CDR3 consists of 19 residues. CDR1 KGHDR and CDR2 SFDVKD come from the germline V gene. The CDR3 spells CATSDPGDRGGTSQETQYF. DNA for the CDR3: TGTGCCACCAGTGACCCCGGCGACAGGGGGGGAACCTCCCAAGAGACCCAGTACTTC.

The V call is TRBV7-2, the J call TRBJ2-5; weak D call: TRBD2 (7 bases). Trimming left V 2 bases short and J 7 bases short, with 14 bases between. The CDR3 is 14 residues long. Germline V lookup: CDR1 SGHTA, CDR2 FQGNSA. The CDR3 sequence: CASSLSRGGSTQYF. In nucleotides, the CDR3 is TGTGCCAGCAGCTTATCGAGGGGGGGTTCGACCCAGTACTTC. The full variable domain, its missing parts supplied by reference TRBV7-2 and TRBJ2-5, is GAGVSQSPSNKVTEKGKDVELRCDPISGHTALYWYRQSLGQGLEFLIYFQGNSAPDKSGLPSDRFSAERTGGSVSTLTIQRTQQEDSAVYLCASSLSRGGSTQYFGPGTRLLVL.

The genes are TRBV24-1 and TRBJ2-1; TRBD2 matches 8 bases. CDR3 length: 17 amino acids. Germline CDR1 and CDR2: KGHDR and SFDVKD. Trimming removed 3 bases from V and 1 base from J; junction bases left unmatched: 7. CDR3: CATSDRRSGASYNEQFF. The CDR3 DNA follows: TGTGCCACCAGTGATCGCCGTAGCGGGGCGTCCTACAATGAGCAGTTCTTC.

V usage is TRBV18 and J usage is TRBJ2-2; 7 bases are a match to TRBD1. The V segment lost 1 base and the J segment 3 bases; nucleotides outside the gene matches: 5. The CDR3 runs 16 residues. CDR1 and CDR2 from the germline V gene are KGHSH and LQKENI. In DNA form, the CDR3 reads TGTGCCAGCTCACCACAGGGGGCAGGGGACACCGGGGAGCTGTTTTTT. Its translation is CASSPQGAGDTGELFF.

This clone was detected a few times. The chain uses TRBV19 and TRBJ2-1, with TRBD1 matching over 8 bases. This CDR3 has 15 residues. After removal of 10 bases from V and 0 bases from J, the junction contained 8 bases not matched to a gene. Germline-derived CDR1 and CDR2 are LNHDA and SQIVND (reference sequence). The CDR3 reads CATRDRRSSYNEQFF. The CDR3 DNA sequence: TGTGCCACCCGGGACAGGCGGAGCTCCTACAATGAGCAGTTCTTC. Filled out from reference TRBV19 and TRBJ2-1, the complete variable domain reads DGGITQSPKYLFRKEGQNVTLSCEQNLNHDAMYWYRQDPGQGLRLIYYSQIVNDFQKGDIAEGYSVSREKKESFPLTVTSAQKNPTAFYLCATRDRRSSYNEQFFGPGTRLTVL.

The chain carries TRBV2 and TRBJ1-4, with TRBD1 identical over 8 bases. CDR3 length equals 19 residues. V was pared by 7 bases and J by 5 bases, with 21 bases of the junction left unmatched. Germline lookup yields CDR1 SNHLY and CDR2 FYNNEI. The CDR3, as DNA: TGTGCCAGCAAGACTCCCGGACAGGGAGGTGGGGCCCTAAATGAAAAACTGTTTTTT. This translates into CASKTPGQGGGALNEKLFF.

The chain joins TRBV7-8 to TRBJ2-5; D call uncertain. The V end lost 5 bases, the J end lost 4 bases, and 17 bases lay between the germline ends. CDR1 SGHVS and CDR2 FQNEAQ come from the germline V gene. CDR3 length: 15 residues. The CDR3 nucleotides read TGTGCCAGCAGCGCCGGAGCGTCACTTAGAGAGACCCAGTACTTC. Its protein product is CASSAGASLRETQYF.

The chain joins TRBV19 to TRBJ1-3; TRBD1 matches 7 bases. Germline CDR1 reads LNHDA; CDR2 reads SQIVND (reference sequence). Losses at the gene ends were 4 bases for V and 4 bases for J; bases not matched to a gene: 4. This CDR3 comprises 14 residues. The CDR3 coding sequence is TGTGCCAGTAGTAGGTGGGACAGCGGAAACACCATATATTTT. Its protein product is CASSRWDSGNTIYF.

The chain has TRBV9 and TRBJ2-5; perhaps TRBD1 as D (7 bases). CDR1 and CDR2 from the germline V gene are SGDLS and YYNGEE. V dropped 4 bases and J dropped 1 base, with 14 bases sitting between them. The CDR3 is 15 amino acids. CDR3 nucleotides: TGTGCCAGCAGCCCAGGGGGGAGGAGCCAAGAGACCCAGTACTTC. Translation gives CASSPGGRSQETQYF.

The gene calls are TRBV11-2 and TRBJ1-2; TRBD1 is a possible D gene (5 bases). This CDR3 spans 14 amino acids. The V and J ends lost 5 bases and 4 bases respectively, with 14 bases between them. CDR1 and CDR2 (germline): SGHAT, FQNNGV. CDR3 nucleotide sequence: TGTGCCAGCAGCCAAGCCGGGGGGGGCTATGGCTACACCTTC. Its protein is CASSQAGGGYGYTF.

The chain combines TRBV19 with TRBJ2-5, with D perhaps TRBD1 (7 bases). Trimming took 3 bases from V and 5 from J, leaving 25 bases between them. In germline, CDR1 is LNHDA, CDR2 SQIVND (reference sequence). The CDR3 spans 18 residues. CDR3 protein: CASSIRRGRQGGRETQYF. The DNA of the CDR3 is TGTGCCAGTAGTATCCGGAGGGGTAGACAGGGAGGTCGGGAGACCCAGTACTTC.

This sequence joins TRBV19 and TRBJ1-2; 7 bases fit TRBD1. The germline V gene has CDR1 LNHDA and CDR2 SQIVND (reference sequence). The CDR3 extends over 12 amino acids. V lost 4 bases to trimming and J lost 8 bases; unmatched junction nucleotides: 4. The CDR3 sequence: CASSKTGSGYTF. Written as DNA, the CDR3 is TGTGCCAGTAGTAAGACAGGGAGCGGCTACACCTTC.

The chain carries TRBV30 and TRBJ1-1, with unresolved D. V lost 2 bases and J lost 6, with 22 bases in between. CDR3 length: 16 residues. Germline CDR1 GTSNPN, CDR2 SVGIG (reference sequence). The CDR3 nucleotides are TGTGCCTGGAGTAGCGGCCTGGTAAACATTGCCTCTGAAGCTTTCTTT. Translation: CAWSSGLVNIASEAFF.

This chain connects TRBV27 to TRBJ2-3; TRBD2 agrees at 10 bases. Germline CDR1 MNHEY, CDR2 SMNVEV (reference sequence). The CDR3 has 23 amino acids. After removal of 6 bases from V and 0 bases from J, the junction contained 27 bases not matched to a gene. CDR3 amino acids: CASRLEGYLISGGQGLSTDTQYF. The CDR3 DNA reads as TGTGCCAGCAGATTAGAGGGATACCTGATTAGCGGGGGGCAAGGACTTAGCACAGATACGCAGTATTTT.

The chain has TRBV5-4 and TRBJ2-5; 7 nucleotides agree with TRBD1. The CDR3 is 13 amino acids. Germline V gene sequence: CDR1 SGHNT, CDR2 YYREEE (reference sequence). J was trimmed by 5 bases and V by 4 bases; bases with no gene match: 5. The CDR3 nucleotides are TGTGCCAGCAGCCAACAGGGGTCTGAGACCCAGTACTTC. This codes for CASSQQGSETQYF.

This clone was seen just once. This chain uses TRBV6-6 with TRBJ1-3, with D hard to call. Between the trimmed V and J ends, which lost 7 bases and 8 bases, there was a span of 15 bases. Germline assignment: CDR1 MNHNY and CDR2 SVGAGI (reference sequence). This CDR3 has 13 amino acids. The CDR3 is CASISRAEDTIYF. Here the CDR3 DNA reads TGTGCCAGCATTTCGAGGGCAGAAGACACCATATATTTT.

The V gene is TRBV19, the J gene TRBJ2-7; TRBD2 agrees at 7 bases. CDR1 is LNHDA, CDR2 SQIVND, per germline (reference sequence). With V trimmed by 5 bases and J by 6 bases, 16 bases remained unmatched. CDR3 length: 16 amino acids. The CDR3 here is CASSFASGAGNSEQYF. The CDR3 DNA reads as TGTGCCAGTAGTTTTGCTAGCGGCGCCGGCAACTCCGAGCAGTACTTC.

The V gene is TRBV5-1, the J gene TRBJ2-5; weak D call: TRBD2 (5 bases). Germline CDR1 reads SGHRS; CDR2 reads YFSETQ. Trimming took off 5 bases at V and 1 base at J, with 12 bases between the two ends. CDR3 length: 14 amino acids. CDR3 DNA: TGCGCCAGCAGTCGTGGGGAGACCCAAGAGACCCAGTACTTC. This sequence encodes CASSRGETQETQYF.